The rows below give T cell receptor beta chains drawn from one sample of a study of Graves' ophthalmopathy and Graves' hyperthyroidism. TCRdb ran MiXCR on the multiplex PCR reads and lists one entry per CDR3 protein. The sample lists around 660,000 distinct CDR3 sequences, 35% to 45% occurring once. The sequenced material came from peripheral blood. These receptors came from an adult man with Graves' ophthalmopathy. Both conserved end residues are part of each CDR3. The D gene is left open where the match is weak. Size tells how often a clone was seen (once, few, many) or the class of an expanded clone, and some rows leave it out.

clone_size: -
j_call: TRBJ2-5
v_call: TRBV7-8
d_call: TRBD2
cdr3_aa: CASQGLAGALRQETQYF
cdr3_nt: TGTGCCAGCCAAGGACTAGCGGGGGCGTTAAGGCAAGAGACCCAGTACTTC

clone_size: once
j_call: TRBJ2-5
v_call: TRBV9
d_call: -
cdr3_aa: CASSPDPDRWETQYF
cdr3_nt: TGTGCCAGCAGCCCAGACCCGGACAGATGGGAGACCCAGTACTTC

clone_size: -
j_call: TRBJ1-1
v_call: TRBV25-1
d_call: -
cdr3_aa: CASSFRQINTEAFF
cdr3_nt: TGTGCCAGCAGTTTCAGACAAATTAACACTGAAGCTTTCTTT

clone_size: few
j_call: TRBJ2-7
v_call: TRBV7-2
d_call: -
cdr3_aa: CASQASKPTDPTLEQYF
cdr3_nt: TGTGCCAGCCAAGCATCCAAACCCACGGACCCAACTCTCGAGCAGTACTTC

clone_size: -
j_call: TRBJ1-1
v_call: TRBV4-2
d_call: -
cdr3_aa: CASSQDQRRLMDTEAFF
cdr3_nt: TGTGCCAGCAGCCAAGATCAGAGGAGACTTATGGACACTGAAGCTTTCTTT

clone_size: many
j_call: TRBJ1-5
v_call: TRBV12-5
d_call: -
cdr3_aa: CASGLSNQPQHF
cdr3_nt: TGTGCTAGTGGCCTAAGCAATCAGCCCCAGCATTTT

clone_size: many
j_call: TRBJ2-7
v_call: TRBV20-1
d_call: TRBD1
cdr3_aa: CSARRQGDYEQYF
cdr3_nt: TGCAGTGCCAGAAGACAGGGGGACTACGAGCAGTACTTC

clone_size: many
j_call: TRBJ1-3
v_call: TRBV15
d_call: TRBD1
cdr3_aa: CATSTTGSGNTIYF
cdr3_nt: TGTGCCACCAGCACGACAGGGTCTGGAAACACCATATATTTT

clone_size: many
j_call: TRBJ1-2
v_call: TRBV3-1
d_call: -
cdr3_aa: CASSQVGGYTF
cdr3_nt: TGTGCCAGCAGCCAAGTGGGGGGCTACACCTTC

clone_size: many
j_call: TRBJ2-7
v_call: TRBV7-2
d_call: TRBD2
cdr3_aa: CASSLNIAGGAYF
cdr3_nt: TGTGCCAGCAGCTTGAATATCGCGGGGGGGGCGTACTTC

clone_size: many
j_call: TRBJ2-2
v_call: TRBV7-2
d_call: -
cdr3_aa: CASSLAPAGELFF
cdr3_nt: TGTGCCAGCAGCTTAGCGCCGGCCGGGGAGCTGTTTTTT

clone_size: many
j_call: TRBJ2-2
v_call: TRBV7-9
d_call: -
cdr3_aa: CASSVYRDPNTGELFF
cdr3_nt: TGTGCCAGCAGCGTTTATAGGGACCCGAACACCGGGGAGCTGTTTTTT

clone_size: many
j_call: TRBJ1-4
v_call: TRBV29-1
d_call: TRBD1
cdr3_aa: CSVKTGGDEKLFF
cdr3_nt: TGCAGCGTAAAAACAGGGGGCGATGAAAAACTGTTTTTT

clone_size: -
j_call: TRBJ1-2
v_call: TRBV12-3/TRBV12-4
d_call: TRBD1
cdr3_aa: CASSRQGMYYGYTF
cdr3_nt: TGTGCCAGCAGTCGACAGGGGATGTACTATGGCTACACCTTC

clone_size: few
j_call: TRBJ2-7
v_call: TRBV19
d_call: TRBD1
cdr3_aa: CASSQGLWDRGRSSYEQYF
cdr3_nt: TGTGCCAGTAGTCAAGGCCTCTGGGACAGGGGGCGATCATCCTACGAGCAGTACTTC

clone_size: many
j_call: TRBJ1-2
v_call: TRBV10-3
d_call: TRBD1
cdr3_aa: CAISLTGDGYTF
cdr3_nt: TGTGCCATCAGCCTGACAGGGGATGGCTACACCTTC

clone_size: -
j_call: TRBJ1-6
v_call: TRBV9
d_call: -
cdr3_aa: CARIPQGLNGSPLHF
cdr3_nt: TGTGCCAGAATCCCCCAGGGCCTGAACGGTTCACCCCTCCACTTT

clone_size: many
j_call: TRBJ1-1
v_call: TRBV5-1
d_call: -
cdr3_aa: CASSPQGLNTEAFF
cdr3_nt: TGTGCCAGCAGCCCTCAGGGGTTGAACACTGAAGCTTTCTTT

clone_size: -
j_call: TRBJ2-7
v_call: TRBV27
d_call: -
cdr3_aa: CASSFRGAHEQYF
cdr3_nt: TGTGCCAGCAGTTTCAGGGGCGCCCACGAGCAGTACTTC

clone_size: many
j_call: TRBJ2-7
v_call: TRBV7-8
d_call: TRBD1
cdr3_aa: CASSLAPGQTLYEQYF
cdr3_nt: TGTGCCAGCAGCTTGGCCCCGGGACAGACCTTGTACGAGCAGTACTTC

clone_size: -
j_call: TRBJ2-5
v_call: TRBV15
d_call: -
cdr3_aa: CATSRLTRGAGETQYF
cdr3_nt: TGTGCCACCAGCAGACTTACGAGGGGCGCTGGAGAGACCCAGTACTTC

clone_size: -
j_call: TRBJ2-7
v_call: TRBV29-1
d_call: -
cdr3_aa: CSLGPPYEQYF
cdr3_nt: TGCAGCTTAGGACCGCCCTACGAGCAGTACTTC

clone_size: many
j_call: TRBJ1-2
v_call: TRBV19
d_call: -
cdr3_aa: CASTATRADYGYTF
cdr3_nt: TGTGCCAGTACCGCGACCCGGGCGGACTATGGCTACACCTTC

clone_size: many
j_call: TRBJ2-7
v_call: TRBV7-9
d_call: -
cdr3_aa: CASSQGILPYEQYF
cdr3_nt: TGTGCCAGCAGCCAAGGGATTCTCCCCTACGAGCAGTACTTC

clone_size: -
j_call: TRBJ1-2
v_call: TRBV30
d_call: -
cdr3_aa: CAWSWRDTNGYTF
cdr3_nt: TGTGCCTGGAGTTGGCGGGACACAAATGGCTACACCTTC

clone_size: -
j_call: TRBJ2-5
v_call: TRBV29-1
d_call: -
cdr3_aa: CSVATREETQYF
cdr3_nt: TGCAGCGTTGCTACCCGAGAAGAGACCCAGTACTTC

clone_size: -
j_call: TRBJ1-1
v_call: TRBV5-1
d_call: -
cdr3_aa: CASSTTGTEAFF
cdr3_nt: TGCGCCAGCAGCACCACAGGGACTGAAGCTTTCTTT

clone_size: few
j_call: TRBJ1-2
v_call: TRBV10-3
d_call: -
cdr3_aa: CASSFLPGLGMGYTF
cdr3_nt: TGTGCCAGCAGTTTCTTGCCCGGCCTGGGGATGGGCTACACCTTC